The source of this T cell receptor (beta chain) is a study of shared clonotypes between healthy human individuals. Germline CDR1 is SGHDN and CDR2 is FVKESK. V lost 2 bases and J 14 bases, leaving 17 bases between the germline ends. This CDR3 spans 13 amino acids. There are many counts of this clone. Researchers ran the assay at a deep level. Investigators spread the genomic DNA of each subset evenly over several immunoSEQ plates. In the original processing: With immunoSEQ giving junction-only sequences and no quality scores, filtering differed. The repertoire was sequenced with immunoSEQ multiplex PCR; TCRdb's copy has only in-frame clones and lacks some. The D gene and trimming were derived from the DNA, and the V and J assignments and clone size from that table. The data contain about 1 million clones, around four fifths of them singletons.

Source material: memory CD4+ T cells sorted from blood. The subset was: CD45RA-negative fraction. This TCR derives from a man younger than 35 in good health. This rearrangement joins TRBV14 to TRBJ2-3; D uncertain. CDR3 sequence (DNA): TGTGCCAGCAGCCAATTTAGGAGCGAACATGCGTATTTT. This codes for CASSQFRSEHAYF.